These 31 T cell receptor beta chains originate from one sample sequenced in a study of breast tumors, draining lymph nodes, adjacent tissues. TCRdb re-called the multiplex PCR reads through MiXCR, storing one row per CDR3 protein. The data show about 180,000 distinct CDR3 sequences, about 30% seen once. The lymph nodes were axillary draining lymph nodes from breast cancer patients. Input material: axillary lymph node tissue. These receptor sequences come from a female donor with breast cancer. Some clones in this sample may be carry-over from other donors' samples.

The table lists this clonotype with many counts. The chain employs TRBV7-8 and TRBJ1-5; no clear D gene. CDR3 size: 15 residues. Germline V gene sequence: CDR1 SGHVS, CDR2 FQNEAQ. Trimming shortened V by 2 bases and J by 1 base, and 9 bases separated the two germline ends. The CDR3 DNA reads TGTGCCAGCAGCTTACTTGTGCGGAGCAATCAGCCCCAGCATTTT. Translating gives CASSLLVRSNQPQHF.

This clonotype was counted once. The chain combines TRBV2 with TRBJ1-6; D is undetermined. Trimming took off 1 base at V and 6 bases at J, with 4 bases between the two ends. CDR3 size: 13 residues. The germline gives CDR1 SNHLY, CDR2 FYNNEI. CDR3 DNA: TGTGCCAGCAGTGAAGGCAGTAATTCACCCCTCCACTTT. Translated, it gives CASSEGSNSPLHF.

In its sample, this clonotype was seen many times. This rearrangement joins TRBV11-2 to TRBJ1-2; D is unclear. CDR1 SGHAT and CDR2 FQNNGV come from the germline V gene. The V end lost 5 bases, the J end lost 8 bases, and 15 bases lay between the germline ends. This CDR3 is 13 amino acids long. CDR3 sequence: CASSGTPSGGYTF. The CDR3 coding sequence is TGTGCCAGCAGCGGTACTCCGTCGGGAGGCTACACCTTC.

Regarding this clonotype: Germline and junction disagree at one end, which may indicate a read error. V gene TRBV5-5 combines with J gene TRBJ1-6; possibly TRBD1 for D (5 bases). The CDR3 is 15 residues long. Germline CDR1 reads SGHKS; CDR2 reads YYEKEE (reference sequence). This CDR3 reads CASNLGQEYNSSLHF. The CDR3 DNA follows: TGTGCCAGCAACTTGGGGCAGGAGTATAATTCATCCCTCCACTTT.

This clonotype was counted many times. The chain has TRBV28 and TRBJ1-2; D is perhaps TRBD1 (5 bases). The germline CDR1 and CDR2 sequences are MDHEN and SYDVKM. V shed 7 bases and J shed 2 bases, with 17 bases lying between them. This CDR3 spans 15 amino acids. CDR3 sequence (DNA): TGTGCCAGCAAACCTTACGTGGCAGGGAACTATGGCTACACCTTC. Its protein is CASKPYVAGNYGYTF.

This clonotype was picked up one time. V is TRBV4-2 and J is TRBJ1-1; no firm D call. The germline V gene encodes CDR1 LGHNA and CDR2 YNFKEQ. Trimming pared 0 bases from V and 5 bases from J, leaving 13 bases between. The CDR3 is made up of 15 amino acids. The CDR3: CASSQETSIATEAFF. CDR3 in DNA: TGTGCCAGCAGCCAAGAGACTTCGATCGCGACTGAAGCTTTCTTT.

The table lists this clonotype with many counts. This chain joins TRBV30 and TRBJ1-5, with D perhaps TRBD1 (5 bases). V dropped 5 bases and J dropped 0 bases, with 8 bases sitting between them. Per germline, CDR1 GTSNPN and CDR2 SVGIG (reference sequence). The CDR3 consists of 13 residues. The CDR3 is CAWGDSSNQPQHF. The CDR3 DNA sequence: TGTGCCTGGGGTGACAGTAGCAATCAGCCCCAGCATTTT. Combining the CDR3 with reference TRBV30 and TRBJ1-5 gives the whole variable domain SQTIHQWPATLVQPVGSPLSLECTVEGTSNPNLYWYRQAAGRGLQLLFYSVGIGQISSEVPQNLSASRPQDRQFILSSKKLLLSDSGFYLCAWGDSSNQPQHFGDGTRLSIL.

This clonotype has ten or more counts. The chain recombines TRBV24-1 with TRBJ2-5; 7 nucleotides align to TRBD1. Germline V gene lookup returns CDR1 KGHDR and CDR2 SFDVKD. This CDR3 is built from 14 residues. The V gene end was trimmed by 4 bases and the J gene end by 4 bases; junction bases not matched to a gene: 5. The CDR3 DNA sequence: TGTGCCACCAGTGACATACAGGGGTTAGAGACCCAGTACTTC. Its translation is CATSDIQGLETQYF.

This clonotype was seen at least ten times. V usage is TRBV5-8 and J usage is TRBJ2-3, with D perhaps TRBD2 (6 bases). Germline V CDR1 and CDR2: SGHTS, YDEGEE. This CDR3 is 15 amino acids long. V was trimmed by 4 bases and J by 5 bases, leaving 17 bases between them. The CDR3 bases are TGTGCCAGCAGCGGGACTCCTTCCTTCGGAGATACGCAGTATTTT. Its protein is CASSGTPSFGDTQYF.

This clonotype was recorded at least ten times. The CDR3 coding sequence is TGTGCCAGCTCACCACGACAGACCAGCAATCAGCCCCAGCATTTT. Encoded protein: CASSPRQTSNQPQHF. The V and J genes are TRBV18 and TRBJ1-5; tentatively, D is TRBD1 (5 bases). Trimming shortened V by 1 base and J by 1 base, and 8 bases separated the two germline ends. Germline values: CDR1 KGHSH, CDR2 LQKENI. This CDR3 contains 15 residues.

This clonotype occurred many times. The chain couples TRBV11-3 to TRBJ2-1; tentative D call: TRBD1 (5 bases). The ends were cut back, 1 base at V and 7 bases at J, with 8 bases in the middle. CDR1 SGHNT and CDR2 YENEEA come from the germline V gene. This CDR3 contains 13 residues. This CDR3 reads CASSLGTLNEQFF. CDR3 sequence (DNA): TGTGCCAGCAGCTTAGGGACACTTAATGAGCAGTTCTTC.

Comment on this clonotype: A junction boundary mismatches the germline segment, possibly from a read error. The rearrangement uses TRBV15 and TRBJ1-4, with a possible D match to TRBD1 (5 bases). CDR3 size: 15 residues. The germline gives CDR1 LNHNV, CDR2 YYDKDF (reference sequence). In nucleotides, the CDR3 is TGTGCCACCAGCAGGGGGGGTGGGGGGAATGAAAAACTGCTTTTT. This encodes CATSRGGGGNEKLLF.

This clonotype was observed many times. The DNA of the CDR3 is TGTGCCAGCAGCGAGGGGAGCCTCCAAGAGACCCAGTACTTC. Its protein product is CASSEGSLQETQYF. The V call is TRBV12-3 or TRBV12-4, the J call TRBJ2-5; D might be TRBD1 or TRBD2, each matching 5 bases. The CDR3 length is 14 residues. Trimming removed 6 bases at V and 1 base at J, with 12 bases between.

In its sample, this clonotype was seen once. This chain uses TRBV15 with TRBJ1-3, with 12 bases identical to TRBD1. V lost 5 bases to trimming and J lost 2 bases; unmatched junction nucleotides: 25. This CDR3 is built from 23 residues. Germline V gene sequence: CDR1 LNHNV, CDR2 YYDKDF (reference sequence). The CDR3 DNA reads as TGTGCCACCAGCCTAAGCCCGGGACAGGGGGCCTACGAGGGGGAGAGAGCTGGAAACACCATATATTTT. It translates to CATSLSPGQGAYEGERAGNTIYF.

In this sample, this clonotype turned up many times. This rearrangement joins TRBV5-1 to TRBJ1-6; no reliable D call. The CDR3 covers 16 residues. Trimming left V 4 bases short and J 5 bases short, with 16 bases between. Germline V CDR1 and CDR2: SGHRS, YFSETQ. CDR3 sequence reads: CASSPAGGRDNSPLHF. CDR3 nucleotides: TGCGCCAGCAGCCCCGCCGGAGGGCGAGATAATTCACCCCTCCACTTT.

This clonotype was counted ten times or more. This chain connects TRBV20-1 to TRBJ1-2, with a weak D call TRBD1 (5 bases). The germline V gene encodes CDR1 DFQATT and CDR2 SNEGSKA (reference sequence). The CDR3 spans 11 residues. CDR3 in DNA: TGCAGCGAGGGGCGCGGGAATGGCTACACCTTC. Its protein product is CSEGRGNGYTF.

The table lists this clonotype with many counts. The gene calls are TRBV20-1 and TRBJ2-5, with 10 bases lining up with TRBD2. There are 16 residues in the CDR3. Germline V gene data show CDR1 as DFQATT and CDR2 as SNEGSKA (reference sequence). Trimming took 1 base from V and 2 from J; bases not matched to a gene: 7. The chain's CDR3 is CSARGPSGRGQETQYF. The CDR3 coding sequence is TGCAGTGCTAGAGGCCCTAGCGGGAGAGGTCAAGAGACCCAGTACTTC.

This clonotype occurred many times. This chain connects TRBV12-3 or TRBV12-4 to TRBJ1-2, with a tentative D call TRBD1 (5 bases). V was pared by 2 bases and J by 3 bases, with 7 bases between. The CDR3 totals 13 residues. The CDR3 sequence: CASSLSGDYGYTF. CDR3 nucleotide sequence: TGTGCCAGCAGTTTATCGGGGGACTATGGCTACACCTTC.

Ten or more counts support this clonotype. This chain links TRBV19 with TRBJ2-1, with 7 bases lining up with TRBD2. Germline CDR1 and CDR2: LNHDA and SQIVND (reference sequence). V was clipped by 5 bases and J by 7 bases; unmatched bases: 11. The CDR3 contains 15 residues. The CDR3 sequence: CASSWGGGAGNEQFF. The CDR3 DNA is TGTGCCAGTAGTTGGGGGGGGGGAGCGGGGAATGAGCAGTTCTTC.

The table lists this clonotype with many counts. CDR3 amino acids: CATSDSVPTDYSNQPQHF. CDR3 DNA: TGTGCCACCAGTGATTCGGTCCCAACCGATTATAGCAATCAGCCCCAGCATTTT. This sequence joins TRBV24-1 and TRBJ1-5; no clear D gene. V was clipped by 2 bases and J by 0 bases, with 16 bases between them. This CDR3 contains 18 residues. The V gene's germline CDR1 is KGHDR and CDR2 SFDVKD.

This clonotype was seen ten or more times. The CDR3 DNA reads TGCGCCAGCAGCCAGGGAGGAAACACCATATATTTT. It encodes CASSQGGNTIYF. The rearrangement joins TRBV4-1 to TRBJ1-3; D is unclear. This CDR3 contains 12 residues. The germline V gene encodes CDR1 MGHRA and CDR2 YSYEKL. Trimming cost V 3 bases and J 4 bases, with 4 bases left between them.

This clonotype was observed at least ten times. A much larger clone is a single base away; this may be a read error. The chain couples TRBV5-1 to TRBJ2-1; tentative D call: TRBD2 (6 bases). The germline gives CDR1 SGHRS, CDR2 YFSETQ. This CDR3 contains 14 residues. CDR3 DNA: TGCGCCGGCAGCTTAGCGACGGGGGACAATGAGCAGTTCTTC. Its protein product is CAGSLATGDNEQFF.

About this clonotype itself: Given a much more abundant clone one base away, this may be a read error. The chain carries TRBV7-8 and TRBJ1-2; 7 bases fit TRBD1. CDR1 is SGHVS, CDR2 FQNEAQ, per germline. This CDR3 is 18 amino acids long. This chain's CDR3 is CASSQPGDSQAPNYGYAF. As DNA, the CDR3 is TGTGCCAGCAGCCAACCGGGGGACAGCCAGGCTCCTAACTATGGCTACGCCTTC.

This clonotype was seen at least ten times. V gene TRBV5-6 combines with J gene TRBJ2-7; D is possibly TRBD1 or TRBD2 (7 bases each). The V end was cut by 4 bases, the J end by 2 bases, with 19 bases between. CDR1 and CDR2 (germline): SGHDT, YYEEEE. CDR3 size: 16 residues. The CDR3 region has the DNA TGTGCCAGCAGCCCAGGGGGGGGGATAGCGGCCTACGAGCAGTACTTC. It codes for CASSPGGGIAAYEQYF.

This clonotype was seen at least ten times. The chain carries TRBV20-1 and TRBJ1-5; D is unresolved. Germline-derived CDR1 and CDR2 are DFQATT and SNEGSKA (reference sequence). V lost 1 base and J lost 0, with 16 bases in between. The CDR3 runs to 17 residues. The DNA of the CDR3 is TGCAGTGCTAGAGGCAAGGCAACAGACGATAGCAATCAGCCCCAGCATTTT. Its protein product is CSARGKATDDSNQPQHF.

The chain has TRBV10-3 and TRBJ2-2; D is unclear. The CDR3 is 13 amino acids. The germline V gene encodes CDR1 ENHRY and CDR2 SYGVKD. Between the trimmed V and J ends, which lost 11 bases and 2 bases, there was a span of 12 bases. The CDR3 sequence: CASSVDNTGELFF. The CDR3 DNA sequence: TGTGCCTCTTCCGTCGATAACACCGGGGAGCTGTTTTTT.

This clonotype was picked up many times. The chain is built from TRBV5-8 and TRBJ2-3, with 12 bases aligning to TRBD2. V was clipped by 1 base and J by 5 bases; unmatched bases: 2. The V gene's germline CDR1 is SGHTS and CDR2 YDEGEE. This CDR3 has 15 residues. Here the CDR3 DNA reads TGTGCCAGCAGCTTGCTAGCGGGGGGGCTAGATACGCAGTATTTT. Protein product: CASSLLAGGLDTQYF.

This clonotype was found many times. This sequence joins TRBV11-3 and TRBJ1-6, with D uncertain. In germline, CDR1 is SGHNT, CDR2 YENEEA. There are 14 residues in the CDR3. V was cut by 0 bases and J by 5 bases, with 5 bases left in between. CDR3 nucleotides: TGTGCCAGCAGCTTAGACGGGGATAATTCACCCCTCCACTTT. Amino acid sequence: CASSLDGDNSPLHF.

Ten or more counts support this clonotype. This chain links TRBV14 with TRBJ2-3; maybe TRBD2 (5 bases). The CDR3 is 13 residues long. The germline V gene encodes CDR1 SGHDN and CDR2 FVKESK. V lost 1 base and J 10 bases, leaving 12 bases between the germline ends. CDR3 residues: CASSQGRTFSQYF. DNA for the CDR3: TGTGCCAGCAGCCAAGGGAGGACTTTTTCGCAGTATTTT.

This clonotype showed up many times. The rearrangement uses TRBV6-6 and TRBJ2-7; the match to TRBD1 covers 9 bases. The CDR3 extends over 17 amino acids. The junction had 13 bases not matched to a gene; V was cut back by 5 bases and J by 2 bases. Germline loops: CDR1 MNHNY, CDR2 SVGAGI (reference sequence). This chain's CDR3 is CASSHPNRGQLTYEQYF. In DNA, the CDR3 is TGTGCCAGCAGTCACCCCAACAGGGGGCAATTGACCTACGAGCAGTACTTC.

Of note for this clonotype: Given a much more abundant clone one base away, this may be a read error. The V gene is TRBV7-2, the J gene TRBJ2-1; the match to TRBD2 covers 8 bases. The CDR3 is 15 amino acids. CDR1 and CDR2 (germline): SGHTA, FQGNSA. The CDR3 spells CASSLDSGAYNGQFF. CDR3 nucleotide sequence: TGTGCCAGCAGCTTAGATAGCGGGGCCTACAATGGGCAGTTCTTC.